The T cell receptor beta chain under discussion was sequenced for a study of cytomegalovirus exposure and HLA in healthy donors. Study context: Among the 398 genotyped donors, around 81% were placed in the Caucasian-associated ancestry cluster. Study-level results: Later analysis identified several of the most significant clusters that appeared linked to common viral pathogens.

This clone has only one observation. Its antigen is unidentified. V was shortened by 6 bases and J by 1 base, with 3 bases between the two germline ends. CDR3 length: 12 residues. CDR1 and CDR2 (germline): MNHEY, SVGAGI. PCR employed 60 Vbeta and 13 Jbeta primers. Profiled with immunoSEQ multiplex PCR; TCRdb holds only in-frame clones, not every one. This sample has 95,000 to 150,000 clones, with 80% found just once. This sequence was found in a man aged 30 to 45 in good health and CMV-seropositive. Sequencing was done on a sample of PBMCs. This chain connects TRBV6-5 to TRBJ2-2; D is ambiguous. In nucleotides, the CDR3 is TGTGCCAGCAGCTTGAACACCGGGGAGCTGTTTTTT. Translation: CASSLNTGELFF.